A single sample is the source of the 32 T cell receptor beta chains below, sequenced in a study of cytomegalovirus exposure and HLA in healthy donors. Primers: 60 Vbeta forward and 13 Jbeta reverse. TCRdb keeps only in-frame clones here, not all; method: immunoSEQ multiplex PCR. The sample lists 80,000 to 100,000 clones, over 75% occurring once. Material for sequencing was PBMCs. Source of these receptors: a man aged 30-40 years in good health and CMV-seronegative.

J is TRBJ2-6 and V is TRBV30; 8 bases line up with TRBD1. Germline V gene lookup returns CDR1 GTSNPN and CDR2 SVGIG (reference sequence). CDR3 length equals 15 residues. Here the CDR3 reads CILGQGHSGANVLTF. In DNA, the CDR3 is TGTATCTTAGGACAGGGACACTCTGGGGCCAACGTCCTGACTTTC. The whole variable domain, remainder taken from reference TRBV30 and TRBJ2-6, is SQTIHQWPATLVQPVGSPLSLECTVEGTSNPNLYWYRQAAGRGLQLLFYSVGIGQISSEVPQNLSASRPQDRQFILSSKKLLLSDSGFYLCILGQGHSGANVLTFGAGSRLTVL.

CDR3 sequence (DNA): TGTGCCTGGAGTGTTCATCAGGGGGCCGCGCTAAATACGCAGTATTTT. It translates to CAWSVHQGAALNTQYF. The chain is built from TRBV30 and TRBJ2-3; 8 bases fit TRBD1. After removal of 0 bases from V and 7 bases from J, the junction contained 12 bases not matched to a gene. The CDR3 consists of 16 residues. CDR1 GTSNPN and CDR2 SVGIG come from the germline V gene (reference sequence). The whole variable domain, filled in from reference TRBV30 and TRBJ2-3, reads SQTIHQWPATLVQPVGSPLSLECTVEGTSNPNLYWYRQAAGRGLQLLFYSVGIGQISSEVPQNLSASRPQDRQFILSSKKLLLSDSGFYLCAWSVHQGAALNTQYFGPGTRLTVL.

In this sample, this clone turned up a few times. The junction does not match germline at one end; this may be a read error. V and J are TRBV4-1 and TRBJ2-1, with 9 bases identical to TRBD2. Germline V gives CDR1 MGHRA, CDR2 YSYEKL. The CDR3 spans 15 residues. The CDR3 nucleotides read TGTGCCAGCAGCCAAGCTAGCGGGGACTACAATGAGCAGTTCTTC. Translating it yields CASSQASGDYNEQFF.

The V gene is TRBV28, the J gene TRBJ2-7; D not resolved. CDR1 is MDHEN and CDR2 is SYDVKM in the germline V gene. V was trimmed by 5 bases and J by 3 bases, leaving 8 bases between them. This CDR3 region has 12 residues. The CDR3 DNA follows: TGTGCCAGCAGTCTATTCTTCTACGAGCAGTACTTC. Translation: CASSLFFYEQYF. The full variable domain, completed using reference TRBV28 and TRBJ2-7, is DVKVTQSSRYLVKRTGEKVFLECVQDMDHENMFWYRQDPGLGLRLIYFSYDVKMKEKGDIPEGYSVSREKKERFSLILESASTNQTSMYLCASSLFFYEQYFGPGTRLTVT.

The chain recombines TRBV29-1 with TRBJ2-7; TRBD1 matches at 10 bases. With V trimmed by 8 bases and J by 10 bases, 11 bases remained unmatched. Germline lookup yields CDR1 SQVTM and CDR2 ANQGSEA. CDR3 length equals 12 residues. The CDR3 loop is CSIRQGATEQYF. DNA of the CDR3: TGCAGCATCAGACAGGGGGCAACCGAACAGTACTTC.

This clone was counted a single time. CDR3 region: CASRGDTDTQYF. The CDR3 DNA reads TGTGCCAGCCGGGGAGACACAGATACGCAGTATTTT. J is TRBJ2-3 and V is TRBV2, with a possible D match to TRBD2 (5 bases). The CDR3 has 12 residues. CDR1 and CDR2 from the germline V gene are SNHLY and FYNNEI. V lost 8 bases and J 2 bases, leaving 8 bases between the germline ends. The full variable domain, with the rest looked up from reference TRBV2 and TRBJ2-3, is EPEVTQTPSHQVTQMGQEVILRCVPISNHLYFYWYRQILGQKVEFLVSFYNNEISEKSEIFDDQFSVERPDGSNFTLKIRSTKLEDSAMYFCASRGDTDTQYFGPGTRLTVL.

V is TRBV15 and J is TRBJ1-2, with 8 bases matching TRBD1. V dropped 5 bases and J dropped 5; count of bases not matched to a gene: 7. Germline values: CDR1 LNHNV, CDR2 YYDKDF (reference sequence). The CDR3 sequence is 14 residues long. The CDR3 here is CATSPRTGLYGYTF. The CDR3 bases are TGTGCCACCAGCCCCCGGACAGGGCTATATGGCTACACCTTC. Full variable domain (rest looked up from reference TRBV15 and TRBJ1-2): DAMVIQNPRYQVTQFGKPVTLSCSQTLNHNVMYWYQQKSSQAPKLLFHYYDKDFNNEADTPDNFQSRRPNTSFCFLDIRSPGLGDTAMYLCATSPRTGLYGYTFGSGTRLTVV.

The chain couples TRBV7-9 to TRBJ1-5; TRBD1 aligns across 11 bases. CDR3 length: 16 residues. Germline lookup yields CDR1 SEHNR and CDR2 FQNEAQ (reference sequence). Trimming at V came to 4 bases and at J to 5 bases, leaving 7 bases not matched to a gene. CDR3 DNA: TGTGCCAGCAGCTCCTCCGGGACAGGGGGGCATCAGCCCCAGCATTTT. Translation: CASSSSGTGGHQPQHF.

This clone occurred a few times. The V call is TRBV30, the J call TRBJ1-5; D call uncertain. The CDR3 extends over 14 amino acids. Per germline, CDR1 GTSNPN and CDR2 SVGIG (reference sequence). V gave up 2 bases and J gave up 7 bases, with 15 bases separating them. The CDR3 DNA reads as TGTGCCTGGAGTTCAGCGGGGAATGGACAGCCCCAGCATTTT. Encoded protein: CAWSSAGNGQPQHF.

The chain employs TRBV30 and TRBJ2-3; D unresolved. The CDR3 contains 13 residues. Germline V gene data show CDR1 as GTSNPN and CDR2 as SVGIG (reference sequence). V was trimmed by 0 bases and J by 3 bases, leaving 7 bases between them. The CDR3 sequence: CAWSVSETDTQYF. The CDR3 coding sequence is TGTGCCTGGAGTGTGTCAGAAACAGATACGCAGTATTTT.

The chain combines TRBV30 with TRBJ2-3; 9 nucleotides line up with TRBD2. Per the germline V gene, CDR1 is GTSNPN and CDR2 is SVGIG (reference sequence). This CDR3 has 15 residues. With 4 bases clipped from V and 4 bases from J, the junction kept 9 bases outside the gene matches. CDR3 in amino acids: CAWTPLAGGPDTQYF. The CDR3 DNA sequence: TGTGCCTGGACCCCCCTGGCGGGAGGGCCAGATACGCAGTATTTT.

V and J are TRBV27 and TRBJ1-2; D remains ambiguous. Trimming stripped 2 bases from V and 4 bases from J, with 8 bases between. The CDR3 spans 13 residues. Germline V gene sequence: CDR1 MNHEY, CDR2 SMNVEV (reference sequence). The CDR3 loop reads CASSLNSGYGYTF. CDR3 DNA sequence: TGTGCCAGCAGTTTAAATTCAGGCTATGGCTACACCTTC.

For this clone: Relative to the germline gene, one junction end is altered; a read error may explain this. The chain has TRBV7-9 and TRBJ1-2; TRBD1 agrees at 8 bases. CDR1 and CDR2 from the germline V gene are SEHNR and FQNEAQ (reference sequence). The CDR3 extends over 12 amino acids. CDR3 in DNA: TGTTCCAGCAACGGACAGGGAGATGGCTACACCTTC. It specifies CSSNGQGDGYTF.

The V and J genes are TRBV30 and TRBJ2-3; the D is unclear. The CDR3 runs to 14 residues. V lost 4 bases to trimming and J lost 0 bases, with 11 bases between them. Germline values: CDR1 GTSNPN, CDR2 SVGIG (reference sequence). The CDR3 here is CAWNLGGSTDTQYF. Here the CDR3 DNA reads TGTGCCTGGAACTTAGGCGGTAGCACAGATACGCAGTATTTT.

The chain has TRBV5-1 and TRBJ2-5, with D hard to call. The CDR3 is 15 residues long. CDR1 and CDR2 (germline): SGHRS, YFSETQ. The V gene lost 0 bases and the J gene lost 2 bases, with 11 bases spanning the gap. The CDR3 DNA reads as TGCGCCAGCAGCTTGGACGTAGCAGAGCAAGAGACCCAGTACTTC. As protein: CASSLDVAEQETQYF.

The chain links TRBV7-9 to TRBJ2-3, with 8 bases identical to TRBD2. In germline, CDR1 is SEHNR, CDR2 FQNEAQ (reference sequence). The CDR3 is 15 residues long. V was clipped by 6 bases and J by 0 bases; unmatched bases: 5. The chain's CDR3 is CASSASGGSTDTQYF. In nucleotides, the CDR3 is TGTGCCAGCAGTGCCTCGGGGGGGAGCACAGATACGCAGTATTTT.

J is TRBJ1-1 and V is TRBV18; D unclear. The V and J ends lost 3 bases and 10 bases respectively, with 12 bases between them. The CDR3 is 12 residues long. CDR1 and CDR2 from the germline V gene are KGHSH and LQKENI. The CDR3 nucleotides read TGTGCCAGCTCACCCGAAACGGGGAGAGCTTTCTTT. Its protein product is CASSPETGRAFF.

The chain carries TRBV7-8 and TRBJ1-2, with 8 bases aligning to TRBD1. In germline, CDR1 is SGHVS, CDR2 FQNEAQ. J gave up 3 bases and V 7 bases, and 4 bases lay outside the gene matches. The CDR3 sequence is 13 residues long. CDR3 DNA: TGTGCCAGCAACGGACAGGGTCACTATGGCTACACCTTC. Translation: CASNGQGHYGYTF.

The chain employs TRBV6-5 and TRBJ2-7; the D gene is possibly TRBD1 (6 bases). Between the trimmed V and J ends, which lost 6 bases and 5 bases, there was a span of 11 bases. From germline, CDR1 is MNHEY and CDR2 SVGAGI. The CDR3 runs to 12 residues. This CDR3 is CASRQGRDEQYF. DNA for the CDR3: TGTGCCAGCAGACAGGGTAGGGACGAGCAGTACTTC.

V and J are TRBV6-5 and TRBJ1-1, with a weak D call TRBD1 (5 bases). CDR1 is MNHEY, CDR2 SVGAGI, per germline. This CDR3 is 14 amino acids long. V lost 0 bases and J 4 bases, leaving 9 bases between the germline ends. CDR3 region: CASSYSEGFTEAFF. Written as DNA, the CDR3 is TGTGCCAGCAGTTACTCGGAGGGGTTCACTGAAGCTTTCTTT.

V is TRBV23-1 and J is TRBJ1-3; tentatively, D is TRBD1 (6 bases). TRBV23-1 is designated an ORF whose function remains uncertain. CDR3 length: 13 amino acids. Trimming took off 1 base at V and 10 bases at J, with 11 bases between the two ends. The CDR3 sequence is CASSQFWGPTIYF. The CDR3 DNA reads as TGCGCCAGCAGTCAATTCTGGGGGCCGACCATATATTTT.

The CDR3 region is CASSLGSGRHSYEQYF. The CDR3 DNA reads TGTGCCAGCAGCTTAGGGAGCGGGAGGCACTCATACGAGCAGTACTTC. The chain couples TRBV7-2 to TRBJ2-7; 9 nucleotides line up with TRBD2. The CDR3 consists of 16 residues. Germline V gene sequence: CDR1 SGHTA, CDR2 FQGNSA. The V gene end was trimmed by 1 base and the J gene end by 4 bases; junction bases not matched to a gene: 8.

This chain links TRBV7-9 with TRBJ2-2; TRBD1 matches 10 bases. CDR1 SEHNR and CDR2 FQNEAQ come from the germline V gene (reference sequence). The CDR3 has 14 residues. V dropped 5 bases and J dropped 6; count of bases not matched to a gene: 3. CDR3 region: CASSGTGEAGELFF. The CDR3 bases are TGTGCCAGCAGCGGGACAGGGGAGGCCGGGGAGCTGTTTTTT.

This chain joins TRBV5-6 and TRBJ2-3, with TRBD2 matching over 9 bases. Germline CDR1 reads SGHDT; CDR2 reads YYEEEE. The CDR3 spans 15 residues. Unmatched junction bases numbered 10, after V lost 4 bases and J lost 7 bases. The CDR3 nucleotides read TGTGCCAGCAGCGTTGGACTAGCGTGGCCCAATACGCAGTATTTT. The encoded protein is CASSVGLAWPNTQYF.

This rearrangement joins TRBV5-1 to TRBJ2-1, with D possibly being TRBD2 (5 bases). The CDR3 contains 15 residues. Germline V lookup: CDR1 SGHRS, CDR2 YFSETQ. Trimming stripped 4 bases from V and 1 base from J, with 12 bases between. Here the CDR3 DNA reads TGCGCCAGCAGCGTTGGCAGCGGTTCCTACAATGAGCAGTTCTTC. Residues: CASSVGSGSYNEQFF.

This clone was counted only a few times. The chain carries TRBV6-1 and TRBJ2-1, with 9 bases identical to TRBD2. Germline CDR1 reads MNHNS; CDR2 reads SASEGT. V dropped 2 bases and J dropped 3; count of bases not matched to a gene: 5. The CDR3 is 16 amino acids. The CDR3 coding sequence is TGTGCCAGCAGTGAAACCGCTAGCGGGGACTACAATGAGCAGTTCTTC. This codes for CASSETASGDYNEQFF.

CDR3 coding DNA: TGTGCCAGTAGTACCCCCCTGATTACTAGCGGCACAGATACGCAGTATTTT. It is translated as CASSTPLITSGTDTQYF. The J gene is TRBJ2-3, the V gene TRBV19, with TRBD2 matching 7 bases. V lost 4 bases, J lost 1 base, and 11 bases stayed unmatched. Germline loops: CDR1 LNHDA, CDR2 SQIVND (reference sequence). The CDR3 covers 17 residues.

This clone was seen a few times. The chain joins TRBV7-8 to TRBJ1-3; D is unresolved. The CDR3 is 16 residues long. The germline V gene encodes CDR1 SGHVS and CDR2 FQNEAQ. V lost 5 bases to trimming and J lost 0 bases, with 14 bases between them. The CDR3 DNA follows: TGTGCCAGCAGCCCACAACTAGGGAGCTCTGGAAACACCATATATTTT. Its translation: CASSPQLGSSGNTIYF.

J is TRBJ2-2 and V is TRBV5-4, with 7 bases identical to TRBD2. Per the germline V gene, CDR1 is SGHNT and CDR2 is YYREEE (reference sequence). The ends lost 0 bases at V and 5 bases at J; junction bases unmatched: 4. The CDR3 is made up of 15 amino acids. As DNA, the CDR3 is TGTGCCAGCAGCTTGGGGTCTAGCGGAACCGGGGAGCTGTTTTTT. This gives the protein CASSLGSSGTGELFF.

The table lists this clone with a few counts. The rearrangement joins TRBV5-1 to TRBJ2-3; D perhaps matches TRBD2 (7 bases). Trimming pared 2 bases from V and 4 bases from J, leaving 17 bases between. The germline gives CDR1 SGHRS, CDR2 YFSETQ. The CDR3 loop spans 16 amino acids. Here the CDR3 reads CASSLLGGGSSDTQYF. CDR3 sequence (DNA): TGCGCCAGCAGCTTATTAGGGGGGGGCTCCTCAGATACGCAGTATTTT.

This clone was recorded a few times. V gene TRBV5-1 combines with J gene TRBJ2-1; 7 bases agree with TRBD2. CDR1 is SGHRS, CDR2 YFSETQ, per germline. The V segment lost 1 base and the J segment 4 bases; nucleotides outside the gene matches: 5. The CDR3 runs 15 residues. CDR3 in amino acids: CASSLYGRAYNEQFF. Written as DNA, the CDR3 is TGCGCCAGCAGCTTGTATGGGAGGGCTTACAATGAGCAGTTCTTC.

J is TRBJ2-3 and V is TRBV7-8; 7 bases agree with TRBD2. The germline V gene has CDR1 SGHVS and CDR2 FQNEAQ. The length of the CDR3 is 17 residues. V dropped 0 bases and J dropped 3; count of bases not matched to a gene: 9. This chain's CDR3 is CASSLAGGTYGTDTQYF. CDR3 DNA: TGTGCCAGCAGCTTAGCGGGGGGGACGTACGGGACAGATACGCAGTATTTT.